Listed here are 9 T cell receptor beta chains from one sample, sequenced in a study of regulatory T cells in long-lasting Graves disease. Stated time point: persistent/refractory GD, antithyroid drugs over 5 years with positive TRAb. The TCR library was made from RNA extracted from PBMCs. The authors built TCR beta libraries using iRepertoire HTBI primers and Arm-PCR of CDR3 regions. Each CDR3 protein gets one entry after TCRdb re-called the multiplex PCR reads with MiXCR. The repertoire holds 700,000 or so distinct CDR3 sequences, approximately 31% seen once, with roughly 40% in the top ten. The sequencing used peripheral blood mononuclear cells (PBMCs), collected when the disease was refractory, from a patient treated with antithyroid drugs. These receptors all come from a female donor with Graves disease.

CDR3 amino acids: CATSDLKNTGELFF. Here the CDR3 DNA reads TGTGCCACCAGTGATTTGAAGAACACCGGGGAGCTGTTTTTT. V gene TRBV24-1 combines with J gene TRBJ2-2; D uncertain. The germline V and J ends were trimmed by 0 bases and 1 base, with 2 bases remaining between them. This CDR3 region has 14 residues. Germline V CDR1 and CDR2: KGHDR, SFDVKD.

The CDR3 DNA follows: TGTGCCAGCTCACCAATAGGGAACTACGAGCAGTACTTC. The encoded protein is CASSPIGNYEQYF. The chain carries TRBV18 and TRBJ2-7; D not certain. CDR3 length: 13 residues. Between the trimmed V and J ends, which lost 2 bases and 3 bases, there was a span of 8 bases. Germline V CDR1 and CDR2: KGHSH, LQKENI.

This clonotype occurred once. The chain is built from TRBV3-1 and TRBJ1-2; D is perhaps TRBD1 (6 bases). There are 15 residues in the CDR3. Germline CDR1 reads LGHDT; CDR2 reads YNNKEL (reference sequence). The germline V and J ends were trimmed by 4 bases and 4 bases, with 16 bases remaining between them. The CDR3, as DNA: TGTGCCAGCAGCCCATCAGCAGGGGAGAGCTATGGCTACACCTTC. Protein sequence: CASSPSAGESYGYTF.

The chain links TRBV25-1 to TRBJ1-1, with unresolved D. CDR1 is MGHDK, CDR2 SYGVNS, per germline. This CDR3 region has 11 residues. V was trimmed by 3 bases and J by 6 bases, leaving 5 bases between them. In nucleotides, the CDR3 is TGTGCCAGCAGTGACGGTTCTGAAGCTTTCTTT. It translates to CASSDGSEAFF.

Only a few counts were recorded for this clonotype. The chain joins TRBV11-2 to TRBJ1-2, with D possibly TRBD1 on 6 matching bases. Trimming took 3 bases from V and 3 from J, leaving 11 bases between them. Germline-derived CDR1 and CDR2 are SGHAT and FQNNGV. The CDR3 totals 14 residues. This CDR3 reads CASSFTGSDYGYTF. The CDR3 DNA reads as TGTGCCAGCAGCTTTACAGGGTCGGACTATGGCTACACCTTC.

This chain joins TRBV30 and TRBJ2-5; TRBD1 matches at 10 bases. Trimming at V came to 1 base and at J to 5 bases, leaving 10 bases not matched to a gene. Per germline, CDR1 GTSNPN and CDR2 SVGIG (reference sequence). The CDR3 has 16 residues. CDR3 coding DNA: TGTGCCTGGAGTGCCCACCCCCTGGGACAGGGGGAGACCCAGTACTTC. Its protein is CAWSAHPLGQGETQYF.

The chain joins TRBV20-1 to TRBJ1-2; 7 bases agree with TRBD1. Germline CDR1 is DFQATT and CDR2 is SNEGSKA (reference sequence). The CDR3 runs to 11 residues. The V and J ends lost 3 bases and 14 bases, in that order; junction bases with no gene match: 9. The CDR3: CSARGGGAGTF. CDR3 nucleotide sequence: TGCAGTGCTAGGGGAGGGGGCGCGGGTACCTTC.

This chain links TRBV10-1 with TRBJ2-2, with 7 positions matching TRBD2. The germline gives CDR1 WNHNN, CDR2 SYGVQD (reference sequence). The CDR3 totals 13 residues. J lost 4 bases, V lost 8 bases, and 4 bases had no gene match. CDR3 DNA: TGCGCCAGCGGGAGGGCCGGCACCGGGGAGCTGTTTTTT. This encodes CASGRAGTGELFF.

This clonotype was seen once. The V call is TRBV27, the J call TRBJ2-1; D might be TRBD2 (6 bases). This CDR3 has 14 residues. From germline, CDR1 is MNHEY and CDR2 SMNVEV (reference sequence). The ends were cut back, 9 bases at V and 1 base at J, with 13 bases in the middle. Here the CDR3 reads CARRDSSSYNEQFF. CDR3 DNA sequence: TGTGCCAGGAGGGACTCGAGTTCCTACAATGAGCAGTTCTTC.